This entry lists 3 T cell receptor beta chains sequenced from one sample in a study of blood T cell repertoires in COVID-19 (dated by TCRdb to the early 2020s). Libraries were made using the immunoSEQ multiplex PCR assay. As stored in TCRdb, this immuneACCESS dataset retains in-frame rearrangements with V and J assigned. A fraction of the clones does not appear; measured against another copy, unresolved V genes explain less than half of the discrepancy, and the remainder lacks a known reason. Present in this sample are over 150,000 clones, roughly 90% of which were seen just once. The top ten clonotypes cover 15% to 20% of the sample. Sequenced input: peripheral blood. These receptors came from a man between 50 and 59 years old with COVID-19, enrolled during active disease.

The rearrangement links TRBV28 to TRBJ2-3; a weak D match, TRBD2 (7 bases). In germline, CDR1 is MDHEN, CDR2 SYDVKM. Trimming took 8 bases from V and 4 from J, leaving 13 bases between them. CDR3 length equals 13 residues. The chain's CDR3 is CASQTGGADTQYF. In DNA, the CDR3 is TGTGCCAGCCAAACGGGGGGCGCAGATACGCAGTATTTT.

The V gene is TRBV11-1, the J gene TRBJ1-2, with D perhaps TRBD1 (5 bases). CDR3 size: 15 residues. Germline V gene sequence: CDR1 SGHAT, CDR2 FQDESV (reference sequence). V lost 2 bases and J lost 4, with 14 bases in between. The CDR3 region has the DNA TGTGCCAGCAGCTTAAATGCAGGGAAGGTCTATGGCTACACCTTC. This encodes CASSLNAGKVYGYTF. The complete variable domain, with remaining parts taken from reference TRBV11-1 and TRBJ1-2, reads EAEVAQSPRYKITEKSQAVAFWCDPISGHATLYWYRQILGQGPELLVQFQDESVVDDSQLPKDRFSAERLKGVDSTLKIQPAELGDSAMYLCASSLNAGKVYGYTFGSGTRLTVV.

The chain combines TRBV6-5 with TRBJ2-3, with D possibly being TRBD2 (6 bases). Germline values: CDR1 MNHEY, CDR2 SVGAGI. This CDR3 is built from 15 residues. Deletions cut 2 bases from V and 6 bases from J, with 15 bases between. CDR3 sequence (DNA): TGTGCCAGCAGTTACGACGGCCCCCTAGCGGATACGCAGTATTTT. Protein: CASSYDGPLADTQYF.